One and the same sample provided the 9 T cell receptor beta chains below, sequenced in a study of graft-versus-host responses after intestinal transplantation. Antigen specificity for these receptors is unknown. Using immunoSEQ multiplex PCR, the repertoire was profiled, and TCRdb retains in-frame clones only, with some absent. Counted here are fewer than 90,000 clones, less than 95% occurring once; the ten biggest clones make up about 0.2%. The specimen was unstimulated CD4+ T cells sorted from spleen or lymph node cells, collected before transplant. The origin of the receptors is a human donor who was the organ donor for an intestinal transplant.

This chain uses TRBV28 with TRBJ2-5; unclear D gene. Trimming removed 11 bases at V and 2 bases at J, with 15 bases between. Germline V gene lookup returns CDR1 MDHEN and CDR2 SYDVKM. This CDR3 is 13 amino acids long. In DNA form, the CDR3 reads TGTGCCTCATCACCTTACCCGCAAGAGACCCAGTACTTC. Translated: CASSPYPQETQYF.

This chain links TRBV7-9 with TRBJ1-2; 7 nucleotides match TRBD1. Unmatched junction bases numbered 15, after V lost 5 bases and J lost 12 bases. The CDR3 spans 14 residues. From germline, CDR1 is SEHNR and CDR2 FQNEAQ (reference sequence). CDR3 bases: TGTGCCAGCAGCGCAGGCACAGGGGAGAGGGTTAACACCTTC. It yields the protein CASSAGTGERVNTF.

This chain links TRBV7-8 with TRBJ1-5; D uncertain. Germline values: CDR1 SGHVS, CDR2 FQNEAQ. Trimming took 3 bases from V and 1 from J, leaving 4 bases between them. This CDR3 is built from 13 residues. The CDR3 nucleotides are TGTGCCAGCAGCTTGGAGAGCAATCAGCCCCAGCATTTT. Amino acid sequence: CASSLESNQPQHF.

This chain joins TRBV10-3 and TRBJ2-6, with 9 nucleotides matching TRBD1. The CDR3 is 16 amino acids. Germline CDR1 and CDR2: ENHRY and SYGVKD. The V and J ends lost 7 bases and 3 bases, in that order; junction bases with no gene match: 7. The CDR3 DNA sequence: TGTGCCATCAAGGGGACAGGGAGTCGTGGGGCCAACGTCCTGACTTTC. It is translated as CAIKGTGSRGANVLTF.

The chain combines TRBV2 with TRBJ1-6, with TRBD1 as a possible D gene (6 bases). Germline CDR1 SNHLY, CDR2 FYNNEI. There are 13 residues in the CDR3. Trimming shortened V by 6 bases and J by 7 bases, and 10 bases separated the two germline ends. The DNA of the CDR3 is TGTGCCAGCAGGGGGACAAACAATTCACCCCTCCACTTT. Translating gives CASRGTNNSPLHF.

This clone appeared once. The chain recombines TRBV4-1 with TRBJ2-7; 9 positions match TRBD1. The CDR3 consists of 14 residues. The germline CDR1 and CDR2 sequences are MGHRA and YSYEKL. With V trimmed by 0 bases and J by 8 bases, 5 bases remained unmatched. The CDR3 loop is CASSQEGTGTKQYF. The CDR3 region has the DNA TGCGCCAGCAGCCAAGAAGGGACAGGGACCAAGCAGTACTTC.

This clone was recorded once. This chain joins TRBV7-3 and TRBJ2-3, with 12 positions matching TRBD2. The CDR3 is 14 amino acids. Trimming cost V 3 bases and J 10 bases; bases outside gene matches: 5. CDR1 and CDR2 (germline): SGHTA, FQGTGA. This chain's CDR3 is CASSLTSGGTAQYF. DNA for the CDR3: TGTGCCAGCAGCTTGACTAGCGGGGGAACTGCGCAGTATTTT.

The chain couples TRBV29-1 to TRBJ2-7; D might be TRBD1 (5 bases). Germline V gene data show CDR1 as SQVTM and CDR2 as ANQGSEA. V was trimmed by 0 bases and J by 0 bases, leaving 9 bases between them. This CDR3 is 14 amino acids long. For the CDR3, the DNA is TGCAGCGTTGAAGATCCCAGGGTCTCCTACGAGCAGTACTTC. Residues: CSVEDPRVSYEQYF.

J is TRBJ2-5 and V is TRBV5-6; 8 nucleotides align to TRBD1. The trim removed 4 bases at V and 3 bases at J, leaving 2 bases unmatched. The CDR3 sequence is 13 residues long. In germline, CDR1 is SGHDT, CDR2 YYEEEE. Here the CDR3 reads CASSHRGEETQYF. CDR3 DNA: TGTGCCAGCAGCCACAGGGGGGAAGAGACCCAGTACTTC.